One sample yielded the 10 T cell receptor beta chains listed below, sequenced in a study of STAT3 mutations in large granular lymphocyte leukemia. The study, taken as a whole, reports: In T-cell large granular lymphocyte leukemia, about half of patients showed multiple immunodominant subclonotypes.

Assay used: immunoSEQ multiplex PCR; TCRdb lists only in-frame clones, some missing. The sample holds tens of thousands of clones, about three quarters seen once. The antigens these receptors bind are not known. The sample taken for sequencing was peripheral blood mononuclear cells. These TCRs come from a woman aged 50 to 60 with T-cell large granular lymphocyte leukemia. Some clones in this sample may be carry-over from other donors' samples.

This clone was recorded only once. The chain is built from TRBV7-9 and TRBJ1-5, with D hard to call. This CDR3 spans 12 amino acids. Germline V gene lookup returns CDR1 SEHNR and CDR2 FQNEAQ (reference sequence). V shed 1 base and J shed 6 bases, with 4 bases lying between them. The CDR3 is CASSLEGQPQHF. The DNA of the CDR3 is TGTGCCAGCAGCTTAGAAGGTCAGCCCCAGCATTTT.

This clone was recorded once. The chain uses TRBV23-1 and TRBJ1-4, with D unresolved. TRBV23-1 is flagged as an ORF with uncertain function. This CDR3 region has 15 residues. The germline V and J ends were trimmed by 7 bases and 4 bases, with 16 bases remaining between them. The CDR3 loop reads CASTRRGKGNEKLFF. For the CDR3, the DNA is TGCGCCAGCACACGTCGGGGAAAAGGTAATGAAAAACTGTTTTTT.

The chain recombines TRBV9 with TRBJ2-2, with D tentatively TRBD1 (6 bases). The ends were cut back, 3 bases at V and 0 bases at J, with 9 bases in the middle. Per germline, CDR1 SGDLS and CDR2 YYNGEE. This CDR3 spans 15 amino acids. CDR3 sequence reads: CASSGTGSNTGELFF. The CDR3 coding sequence is TGTGCCAGCAGCGGTACAGGGTCGAACACCGGGGAGCTGTTTTTT.

This sequence joins TRBV19 and TRBJ2-1, with a tentative D call TRBD2 (5 bases). Germline CDR1 and CDR2: LNHDA and SQIVND (reference sequence). CDR3 length: 21 amino acids. Deletions cut 5 bases from V and 3 bases from J, with 32 bases between. The CDR3 spells CASSPRVFSRTVGGGYNEQFF. The CDR3 DNA sequence: TGTGCCAGTAGTCCCCGGGTGTTTTCGAGAACCGTGGGCGGAGGCTACAATGAGCAGTTCTTC.

This chain uses TRBV28 with TRBJ2-3, with 8 bases fitting TRBD1. The CDR3 sequence is 14 residues long. Trimming removed 5 bases from V and 3 bases from J; junction bases left unmatched: 4. Looked up from germline, CDR1 is MDHEN and CDR2 is SYDVKM. This CDR3 is CASSGQGVTDTQYF. In DNA form, the CDR3 reads TGTGCCAGCAGTGGACAGGGCGTAACAGATACGCAGTATTTT.

The chain uses TRBV5-1 and TRBJ2-5; D may be TRBD1 (5 bases). Trimming cost V 4 bases and J 5 bases, with 12 bases left between them. This CDR3 has 13 amino acids. CDR1 and CDR2 from the germline V gene are SGHRS and YFSETQ. The CDR3 coding sequence is TGCGCCAGCAGCCCTAGGGGTCAGGAGACCCAGTACTTC. Protein sequence: CASSPRGQETQYF.

This chain joins TRBV4-3 and TRBJ2-7, with 8 bases fitting TRBD2. This CDR3 comprises 14 residues. The germline gives CDR1 LGHNA, CDR2 YSLEER. Germline trimming cut 3 bases from V and 4 bases from J; bases unmatched to any gene: 5. CDR3 sequence (DNA): TGCGCCAGCAGCCAGGGCAGCGGGAGTTACGAGCAGTACTTC. This sequence encodes CASSQGSGSYEQYF.

V and J are TRBV5-8 and TRBJ1-3; no clear D. Germline-derived CDR1 and CDR2 are SGHTS and YDEGEE. With 0 bases removed from V and 0 bases from J, the gap between germline ends came to 7 bases. The CDR3 is made up of 15 amino acids. CDR3 in DNA: TGTGCCAGCAGCTTGGGCGGCAGCTCTGGAAACACCATATATTTT. This encodes CASSLGGSSGNTIYF.

The V and J genes are TRBV28 and TRBJ1-1; D uncertain. The CDR3 is made up of 14 amino acids. CDR1 and CDR2 from the germline V gene are MDHEN and SYDVKM. Trimming shortened V by 3 bases and J by 0 bases, and 8 bases separated the two germline ends. The DNA for the CDR3 is TGTGCCAGCAGTTTGGTCCGCATGAACACTGAAGCTTTCTTT. It codes for CASSLVRMNTEAFF.

This chain joins TRBV2 and TRBJ2-3, with D uncertain. This CDR3 contains 12 residues. The V gene's germline CDR1 is SNHLY and CDR2 FYNNEI. Deletions cut 4 bases from V and 2 bases from J, with 4 bases between. The CDR3: CASSGTTDTQYF. The CDR3 nucleotides are TGTGCCAGCAGTGGGACCACAGATACGCAGTATTTT.